Each of the 7 T cell receptor beta chains below was sequenced from the same sample in a study of blood T cell repertoires in COVID-19. Sequencing used immunoSEQ multiplex PCR; TCRdb keeps in-frame clones, though not all of them. The sample contains more than 15,000 clones, roughly 93% of which appear only once. The sequenced sample was peripheral blood. The receptors originated from a human donor in a cohort sampled during active COVID-19.

The J gene is TRBJ1-6, the V gene TRBV19; D ambiguous. The germline V and J ends were trimmed by 6 bases and 5 bases, with 11 bases remaining between them. This CDR3 spans 14 amino acids. Germline loops: CDR1 LNHDA, CDR2 SQIVND (reference sequence). The CDR3 here is CASSHDGDNSPLHF. The DNA for the CDR3 is TGTGCCAGTAGCCATGACGGAGATAATTCACCCCTCCACTTT.

This chain connects TRBV19 to TRBJ1-5; no firm D call. The V end was cut by 0 bases, the J end by 6 bases, with 6 bases between. The CDR3 contains 13 residues. The germline V gene has CDR1 LNHDA and CDR2 SQIVND (reference sequence). Here the CDR3 DNA reads TGTGCCAGTAGTATAGATCTGAGTCAGCCCCAGCATTTT. Its translation: CASSIDLSQPQHF.

The chain has TRBV11-2 and TRBJ2-1; D remains unclear. From germline, CDR1 is SGHAT and CDR2 FQNNGV. Trimming removed 3 bases from V and 5 bases from J, with 8 bases in between. This CDR3 contains 13 residues. The CDR3 DNA reads as TGTGCCAGCAGCTTCTCGGGTGACAATGAGCAGTTCTTC. Its translation is CASSFSGDNEQFF.

J is TRBJ2-3 and V is TRBV6-2 or TRBV6-3; no reliable D call. This CDR3 is built from 15 residues. The germline V gene encodes CDR1 MNHEY and CDR2 SVGEGT. Trimming removed 0 bases at V and 2 bases at J, with 9 bases between. The chain's CDR3 is CASSYSPDNTDTQYF. The CDR3 DNA sequence: TGTGCCAGCAGTTACTCTCCCGACAACACAGATACGCAGTATTTT.

This chain connects TRBV30 to TRBJ1-4, with D possibly TRBD1 on 5 matching bases. Per the germline V gene, CDR1 is GTSNPN and CDR2 is SVGIG (reference sequence). V was pared by 6 bases and J by 1 base, with 6 bases between. The CDR3 runs to 12 residues. CDR3 residues: CACRGTNEKLFF. The CDR3 DNA reads as TGTGCCTGTAGGGGAACTAATGAAAAACTGTTTTTT.

This rearrangement joins TRBV7-2 to TRBJ2-7; 9 bases fit TRBD2. CDR3 size: 15 residues. The V segment lost 5 bases and the J segment 0 bases; nucleotides outside the gene matches: 5. Looked up from germline, CDR1 is SGHTA and CDR2 is FQGNSA. The CDR3 DNA reads as TGTGCCAGCAGCGGAACTAGCGGGCGCTCCTACGAGCAGTACTTC. It yields the protein CASSGTSGRSYEQYF. Combining the CDR3 with reference TRBV7-2 and TRBJ2-7 gives the whole variable domain GAGVSQSPSNKVTEKGKDVELRCDPISGHTALYWYRQSLGQGLEFLIYFQGNSAPDKSGLPSDRFSAERTGGSVSTLTIQRTQQEDSAVYLCASSGTSGRSYEQYFGPGTRLTVT.

The chain links TRBV10-2 to TRBJ2-7; possible D gene TRBD2, 6 bases. The CDR3 contains 14 residues. The V end was cut by 8 bases, the J end by 0 bases, with 14 bases between. Germline-derived CDR1 and CDR2 are WSHSY and SAAADI. In nucleotides, the CDR3 is TGCGCCAGCGAGAGGGACTTCACCTCCTACGAGCAGTACTTC. As protein: CASERDFTSYEQYF.